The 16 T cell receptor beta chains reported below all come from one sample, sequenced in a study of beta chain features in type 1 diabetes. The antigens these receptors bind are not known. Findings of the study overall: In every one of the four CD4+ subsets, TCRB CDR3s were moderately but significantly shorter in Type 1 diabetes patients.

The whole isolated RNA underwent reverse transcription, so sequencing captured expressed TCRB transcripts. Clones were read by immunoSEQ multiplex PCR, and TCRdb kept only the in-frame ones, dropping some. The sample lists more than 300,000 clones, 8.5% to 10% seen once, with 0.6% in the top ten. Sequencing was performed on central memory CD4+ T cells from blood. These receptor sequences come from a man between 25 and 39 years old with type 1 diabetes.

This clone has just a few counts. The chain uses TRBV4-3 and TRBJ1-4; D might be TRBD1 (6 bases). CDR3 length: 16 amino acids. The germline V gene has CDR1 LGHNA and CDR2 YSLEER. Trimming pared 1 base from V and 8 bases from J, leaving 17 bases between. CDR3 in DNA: TGCGCCAGCAGCCAAGTCGGGGGGCGCTTAGACGAAAAACTGTTTTTT. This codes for CASSQVGGRLDEKLFF.

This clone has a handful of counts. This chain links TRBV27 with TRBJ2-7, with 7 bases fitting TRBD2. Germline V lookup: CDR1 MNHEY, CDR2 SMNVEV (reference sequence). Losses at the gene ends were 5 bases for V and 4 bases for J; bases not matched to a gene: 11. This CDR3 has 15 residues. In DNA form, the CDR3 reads TGTGCCAGCAGTCCTCGGGCGGGAGAAGGTTACGAGCAGTACTTC. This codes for CASSPRAGEGYEQYF.

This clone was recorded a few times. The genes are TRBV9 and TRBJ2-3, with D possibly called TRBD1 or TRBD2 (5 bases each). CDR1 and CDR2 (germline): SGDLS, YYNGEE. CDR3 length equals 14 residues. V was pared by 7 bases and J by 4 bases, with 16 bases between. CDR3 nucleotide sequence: TGTGCCAGCCGACGGGACGGCCAAGCAGATACGCAGTATTTT. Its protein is CASRRDGQADTQYF. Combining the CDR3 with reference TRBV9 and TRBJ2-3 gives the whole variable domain DSGVTQTPKHLITATGQRVTLRCSPRSGDLSVYWYQQSLDQGLQFLIQYYNGEERAKGNILERFSAQQFPDLHSELNLSSLELGDSALYFCASRRDGQADTQYFGPGTRLTVL.

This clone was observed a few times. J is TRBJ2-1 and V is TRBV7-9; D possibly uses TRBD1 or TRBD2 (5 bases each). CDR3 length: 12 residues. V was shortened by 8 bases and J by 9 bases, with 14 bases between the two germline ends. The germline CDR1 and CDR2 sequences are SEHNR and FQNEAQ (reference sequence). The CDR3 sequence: CASGILRGEQFF. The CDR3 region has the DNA TGTGCCAGCGGGATACTGAGGGGTGAGCAGTTCTTC. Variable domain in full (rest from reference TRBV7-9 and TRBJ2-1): DTGVSQNPRHKITKRGQNVTFRCDPISEHNRLYWYRQTLGQGPEFLTYFQNEAQLEKSRLLSDRFSAERPKGSFSTLEIQRTEQGDSAMYLCASGILRGEQFFGPGTRLTVL.

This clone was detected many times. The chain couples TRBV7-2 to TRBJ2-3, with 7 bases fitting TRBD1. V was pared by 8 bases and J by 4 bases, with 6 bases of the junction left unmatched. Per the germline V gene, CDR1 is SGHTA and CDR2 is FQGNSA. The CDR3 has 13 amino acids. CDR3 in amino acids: CASSGTAADTQYF. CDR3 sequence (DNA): TGTGCCAGCTCTGGGACAGCCGCAGATACGCAGTATTTT. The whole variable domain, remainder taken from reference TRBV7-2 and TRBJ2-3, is GAGVSQSPSNKVTEKGKDVELRCDPISGHTALYWYRQSLGQGLEFLIYFQGNSAPDKSGLPSDRFSAERTGGSVSTLTIQRTQQEDSAVYLCASSGTAADTQYFGPGTRLTVL.

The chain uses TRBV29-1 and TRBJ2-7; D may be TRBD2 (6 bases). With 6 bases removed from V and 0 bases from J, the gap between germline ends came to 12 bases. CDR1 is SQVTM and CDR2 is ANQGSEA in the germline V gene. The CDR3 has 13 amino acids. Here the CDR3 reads CSVIGGVSYEQYF. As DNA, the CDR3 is TGCAGCGTAATTGGCGGGGTCTCCTACGAGCAGTACTTC.

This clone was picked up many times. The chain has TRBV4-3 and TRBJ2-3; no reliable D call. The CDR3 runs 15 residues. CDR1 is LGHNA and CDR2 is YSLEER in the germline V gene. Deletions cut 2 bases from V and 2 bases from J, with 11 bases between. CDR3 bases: TGCGCCAGCAGCCAACAGTGGCGGCCCACAGATACGCAGTATTTT. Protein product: CASSQQWRPTDTQYF.

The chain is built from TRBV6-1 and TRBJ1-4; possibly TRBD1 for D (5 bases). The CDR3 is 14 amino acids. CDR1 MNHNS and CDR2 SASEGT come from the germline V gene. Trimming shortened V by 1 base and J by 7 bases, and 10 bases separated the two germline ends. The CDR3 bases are TGTGCCAGCAGTGAAGGGGGGATTGGTGAAAAACTGTTTTTT. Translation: CASSEGGIGEKLFF.

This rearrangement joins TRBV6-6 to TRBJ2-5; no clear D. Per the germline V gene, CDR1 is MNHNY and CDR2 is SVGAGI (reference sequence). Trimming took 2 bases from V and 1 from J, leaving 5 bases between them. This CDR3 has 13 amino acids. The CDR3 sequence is CASSYQTQETQYF. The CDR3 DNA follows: TGTGCCAGCAGTTACCAGACCCAAGAGACCCAGTACTTC.

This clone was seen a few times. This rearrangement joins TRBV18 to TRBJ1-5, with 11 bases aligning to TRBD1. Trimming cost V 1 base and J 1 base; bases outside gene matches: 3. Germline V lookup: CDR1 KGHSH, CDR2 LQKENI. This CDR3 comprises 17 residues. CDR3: CASSPLGQGVSNQPQHF. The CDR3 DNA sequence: TGTGCCAGCTCACCACTGGGACAGGGGGTAAGCAATCAGCCCCAGCATTTT.

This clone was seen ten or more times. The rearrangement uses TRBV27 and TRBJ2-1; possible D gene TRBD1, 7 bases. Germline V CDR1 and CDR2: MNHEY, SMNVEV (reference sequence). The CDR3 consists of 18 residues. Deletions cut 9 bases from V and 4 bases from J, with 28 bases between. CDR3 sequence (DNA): TGTGCCAGTTCGTGGCCGGGGGACAGACAGCCAAGGTACAATGAGCAGTTCTTC. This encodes CASSWPGDRQPRYNEQFF.

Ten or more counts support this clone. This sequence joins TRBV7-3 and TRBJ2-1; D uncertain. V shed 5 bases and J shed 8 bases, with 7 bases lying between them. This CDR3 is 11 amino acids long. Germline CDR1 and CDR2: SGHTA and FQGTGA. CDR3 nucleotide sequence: TGTGCCAGCAGCCCAGGCTATGAGCAGTTCTTC. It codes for CASSPGYEQFF.

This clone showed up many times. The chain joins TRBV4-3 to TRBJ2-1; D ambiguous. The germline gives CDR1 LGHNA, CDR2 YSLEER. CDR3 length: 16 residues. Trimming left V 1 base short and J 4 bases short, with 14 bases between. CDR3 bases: TGCGCCAGCAGCCAAGGGCTCGGAACTGGATACAATGAGCAGTTCTTC. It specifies CASSQGLGTGYNEQFF.

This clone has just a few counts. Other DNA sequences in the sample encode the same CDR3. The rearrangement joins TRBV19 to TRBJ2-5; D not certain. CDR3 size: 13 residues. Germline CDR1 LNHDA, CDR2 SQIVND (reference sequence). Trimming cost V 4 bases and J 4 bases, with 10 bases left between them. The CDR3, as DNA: TGTGCCAGTAGTACGGGCCTCGGAGAGACCCAGTACTTC. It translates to CASSTGLGETQYF.

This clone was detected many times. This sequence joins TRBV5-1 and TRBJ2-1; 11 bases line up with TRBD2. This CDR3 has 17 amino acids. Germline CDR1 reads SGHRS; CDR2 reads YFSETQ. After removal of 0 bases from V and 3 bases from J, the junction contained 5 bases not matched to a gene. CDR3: CASSLEALAGGYNEQFF. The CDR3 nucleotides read TGCGCCAGCAGCTTGGAGGCTCTAGCGGGAGGCTACAATGAGCAGTTCTTC.

The CDR3 region is CASLYRGQGGYEQYF. The CDR3, as DNA: TGTGCCAGCCTTTATAGGGGACAGGGGGGGTACGAGCAGTACTTC. The rearrangement joins TRBV27 to TRBJ2-7, with TRBD1 matching over 11 bases. In germline, CDR1 is MNHEY, CDR2 SMNVEV (reference sequence). The CDR3 totals 15 residues. Losses at the gene ends were 8 bases for V and 4 bases for J; bases not matched to a gene: 10.